This T cell receptor beta chain emerged from a study of blood T cell repertoires in COVID-19. Study context: COVID-19 samples, acute and convalescent, were from the United States, Italy and Spain. Sample material is recorded as cDNA or gDNA derived from T cells, B-cell-depleted T cells, or PBMCs.

Authors' analysis steps: Nucleated cell counts were estimated from reference gene primer amplification. Clones were sequenced by immunoSEQ multiplex PCR, and TCRdb holds only the in-frame ones, with some missing. V and J calls and clone size follow that table, whereas D and trimming were derived from the DNA. The sample has 150,000 to 200,000 clones; 65% to 90% are singletons. This CDR3 contains 11 residues. Germline loops: CDR1 SQVTM, CDR2 ANQGSEA. The V gene lost 8 bases and the J gene lost 4 bases, with 11 bases spanning the gap. Seattle patients were enrolled during active infection and followed longitudinally.

Input material: peripheral blood. The receptor was isolated from a middle-aged woman with COVID-19, enrolled during active disease. The chain recombines TRBV29-1 with TRBJ1-1, with D possibly matching TRBD1 (6 bases). CDR3 region: CSSRGITEAFF. CDR3 DNA: TGCAGCTCTAGGGGGATCACTGAAGCTTTCTTT.